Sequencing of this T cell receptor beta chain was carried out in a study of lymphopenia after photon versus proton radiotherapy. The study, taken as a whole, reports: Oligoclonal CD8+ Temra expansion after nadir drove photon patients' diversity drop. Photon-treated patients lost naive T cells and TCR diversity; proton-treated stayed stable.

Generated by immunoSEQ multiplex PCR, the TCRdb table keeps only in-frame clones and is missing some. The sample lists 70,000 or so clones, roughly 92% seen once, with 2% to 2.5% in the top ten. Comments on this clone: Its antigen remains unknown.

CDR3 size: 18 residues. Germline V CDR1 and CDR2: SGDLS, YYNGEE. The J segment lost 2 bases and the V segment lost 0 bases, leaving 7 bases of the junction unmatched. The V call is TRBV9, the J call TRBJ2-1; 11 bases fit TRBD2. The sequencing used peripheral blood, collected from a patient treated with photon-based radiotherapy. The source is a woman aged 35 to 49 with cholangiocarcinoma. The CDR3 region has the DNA TGTGCCAGCAGCGTAGCTCTCCTAGCGGGGGGTGCCTACAATGAGCAGTTCTTC. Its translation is CASSVALLAGGAYNEQFF.